Listed below are T cell receptor beta chains from one sample, sequenced in a study of beta chain features in type 1 diabetes. Generated by immunoSEQ multiplex PCR, the TCRdb table keeps only in-frame clones and is missing some. The data hold hundreds of thousands of clones, with around 16% observed a single time. What was sequenced was naive CD4+ T cells from blood. The receptors come from a man younger than 30 in good health. Both conserved end residues are part of each CDR3. Clone sizes are given selectively: once, few, many, or a class where the clone is expanded.

few | TRBJ2-6 | TRBV30 | CAWRTLPGANVLTF
few | TRBJ2-5 | TRBV9 | CASSVATQVEGGRETQYF
NA | TRBJ1-2 | TRBV7-9 | CASSLGGANYGYTF
NA | TRBJ2-1 | TRBV28 | CASSPSPGQTYNEQFF
NA | TRBJ2-1 | TRBV19 | CASKDRGVNEQFF
few | TRBJ2-6 | TRBV29-1 | CSVGTGAVAASGANVLTF
few | TRBJ2-3 | TRBV11-2 | CASSLDSEGTSTDTQYF
NA | TRBJ1-4 | TRBV4-2 | CASSQDFGQGIEKLFF
NA | TRBJ1-2 | TRBV20-1 | CSASTDYGYTF
NA | TRBJ2-5 | TRBV14 | CASSQQGLPQETQYF
NA | TRBJ1-2 | TRBV7-2 | CASSKGQGAANYGYTF
NA | TRBJ2-5 | TRBV28 | CASKTGPETQYF
NA | TRBJ2-7 | TRBV5-1 | CASSFGTQGLYF
NA | TRBJ1-3 | TRBV18 | CASSPRGEPSGNTIYF
few | TRBJ2-7 | TRBV7-3 | CASSLVPTRNLYEQYF
NA | TRBJ2-1 | TRBV6-5 | CASRTGGRNEQFF
NA | TRBJ2-3 | TRBV6-5 | CASSRDRETQYF